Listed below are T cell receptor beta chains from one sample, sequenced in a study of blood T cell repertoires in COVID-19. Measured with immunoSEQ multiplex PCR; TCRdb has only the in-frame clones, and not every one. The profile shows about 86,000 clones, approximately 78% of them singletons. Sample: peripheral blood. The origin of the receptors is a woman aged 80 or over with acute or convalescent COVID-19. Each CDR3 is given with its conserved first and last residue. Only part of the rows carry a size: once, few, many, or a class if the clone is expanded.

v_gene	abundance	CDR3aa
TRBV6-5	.	CASSYQAGGNTIYF
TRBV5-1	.	CASSRDSTNEKLFF
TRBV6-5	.	CASCENSGNTIYF
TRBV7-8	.	CASSSPGGQANTEAFF
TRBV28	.	CASCQTSPGDTDTQYF
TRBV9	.	CASSGPSGGAYEQYF
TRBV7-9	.	CASSTWTGENEKLFF
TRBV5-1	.	CASSSGQYYEQYF
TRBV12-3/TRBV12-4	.	CASSLAARETQYF
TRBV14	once	CASSQGEADTQYF
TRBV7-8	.	CASSLREVAGAKNIQYF
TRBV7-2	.	CASSQGTTRDQPQHF
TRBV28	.	CASSPRQGWGTEAFF
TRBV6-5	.	CASSTSGAGTDTQYF
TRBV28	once	CASVTGSSEQYF
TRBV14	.	CASSQWAVGETQYF
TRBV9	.	CASSTGGGSGVNYNEQFF
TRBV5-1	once	CASSLEGTGGNTEAFF
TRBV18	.	CASSPASGGYTDTQYF
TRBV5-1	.	CASSLGASSEAFF
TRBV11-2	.	CASSLRSGASVDSYNEQFF
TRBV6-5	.	CATIPGSGANVLTF
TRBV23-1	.	CASRVVVSSSYTF
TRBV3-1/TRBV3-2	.	CASSLQGGRYNSPLHF
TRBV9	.	CASSVSRSSGAPGANVLTF
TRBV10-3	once	CAISGTSGGYEQFF
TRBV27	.	CASSLEGLVYEQYF
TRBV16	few	CASRAGGRNSPLHF
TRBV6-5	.	CASRSTGGESYEQYF
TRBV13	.	CASRGTGTSGNTIYF
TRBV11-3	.	CASSLGPREDNEQFF
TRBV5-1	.	CASGRSTNEKLFF
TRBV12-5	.	CASGLGQSNQPQHF
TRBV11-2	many	CGTQGQGGEQYF
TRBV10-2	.	CASSESTGVHEQFF
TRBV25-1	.	CASSDSGASREQYF
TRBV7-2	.	CASSSGRELANEQFF
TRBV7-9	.	CASSLGGGRDEKLFF
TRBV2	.	CASSEAGLAAETQYF
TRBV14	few	CASSRHVTTNEKLFF
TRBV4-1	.	CASSLRDFWDTEAFF
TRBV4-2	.	CASSPLGGGETQYF
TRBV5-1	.	CASSQTSASSSTDTQYF
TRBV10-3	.	CAIRSSTDTQYF
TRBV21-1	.	CASSKVFAGPYYGYTF
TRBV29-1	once	CSVGQLNTEAFF
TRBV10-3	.	CAVGLAGTDTQYF